These T cell receptor beta chains were read from a single sample in a study of shared clonotypes between healthy human individuals. TCRdb keeps only in-frame clones here, not all; method: immunoSEQ multiplex PCR. Of about 710,000 clones listed, 72% were seen once; the top ten hold about 1.8%. The sequenced sample was memory CD4+ T cells sorted from blood. These receptors were collected from a woman in her twenties or thirties in good health. The CDR3 runs from the conserved cysteine through the conserved F or W. D genes are given only for firm matches. Not every row has a clone size; where given, it reads once, few, many or a size class.

V gene	J gene	D gene	clone size	CDR3 DNA	CDR3 protein
TRBV30	TRBJ1-1	.	.	TGTGCCTGGGTTACAGGAACCCATTTCTTT	CAWVTGTHFF
TRBV10-3	TRBJ2-3	TRBD2	.	TGTGCCATCAGTGAGTCCTGGGGGGGACTAGCGGGAGGAACAGATACGCAGTATTTT	CAISESWGGLAGGTDTQYF
TRBV4-1	TRBJ2-1	TRBD2	.	TGCGCCAGCAGCCCGGGACTAGCGGGAGGCAATGAGCAGTTCTTC	CASSPGLAGGNEQFF
TRBV28	TRBJ1-2	.	few	TGTGCCAGCAGTTTGACCGACCTCTATGGCTACACCTTC	CASSLTDLYGYTF
TRBV9	TRBJ2-1	.	.	TGTGCCAGCAGCGTAGGGGTCGGGACTGGCTACAATGAGCAGTTCTTC	CASSVGVGTGYNEQFF
TRBV13	TRBJ2-7	.	.	TGTGCCAGCAGGCGTCTTAAAAGCTCCTACGAGCAGTACTTC	CASRRLKSSYEQYF
TRBV6-5	TRBJ1-1	.	.	TGTGCCAGCAGTTACTTAGGGACAACCCTGCCCACTGAAGCTTTCTTT	CASSYLGTTLPTEAFF
TRBV5-1	TRBJ1-4	.	few	TGCGCCAGCAGCGTCACAGGTGGACCTGATGAAAAACTGTTTTTT	CASSVTGGPDEKLFF
TRBV6-6	TRBJ2-2	.	.	TGTGCCAGCAGTTACGGGAGGACAGCGGGCACCGGGGAGCTGTTTTTT	CASSYGRTAGTGELFF
TRBV6-5	TRBJ2-2	.	.	TGTGCCAGCAGCCCGGCGAGGGAATGGGTCGGGGAGCTGTTTTTT	CASSPAREWVGELFF
TRBV27	TRBJ1-5	.	few	TGTGCCAGCAGTTGGGTGGGCAGCAATCAGCCCCAGCATTTT	CASSWVGSNQPQHF
TRBV28	TRBJ1-6	TRBD1	.	TGTGCCAGCAGCCCCACAGGGGTACGCTCACCCCTCCACTTT	CASSPTGVRSPLHF
TRBV29-1	TRBJ2-1	.	.	TGCAGCGCGCGGGGTGTCTCCTACAATGAGCAGTTCTTC	CSARGVSYNEQFF
TRBV11-2	TRBJ1-4	TRBD1	.	TGTGCCAGCAGCTTCGGACAGGGTCGGCATGAAAAACTGTTTTTT	CASSFGQGRHEKLFF
TRBV7-3	TRBJ2-7	.	.	TGTGCCAGCAGCTTTGCCGGGACCTACGAGCAGTACTTC	CASSFAGTYEQYF
TRBV21-1	TRBJ2-2	.	.	TGTGCCAGCAGCAAATCGGGGGGCGTGACCGGGGAGCTGTTTTTT	CASSKSGGVTGELFF
TRBV5-1	TRBJ2-1	.	many	TGCGCCAGCAGTTTTTCGGTCGGCTCCTACAATGAGCAGTTCTTC	CASSFSVGSYNEQFF
TRBV7-9	TRBJ2-7	TRBD1	.	TGTGCCAGCAGCACCACCAGGGGGTATTCCTACGAGCAGTACTTC	CASSTTRGYSYEQYF
TRBV6-5	TRBJ2-1	.	once	TGTGCCAGCAGTTACGGCCCCGGGAATCACGAGCAGTTCTTC	CASSYGPGNHEQFF
TRBV6-5	TRBJ2-1	.	.	TGTGCCAGCAGCCCCGACCCTAGAAGAGGGCATGAGCAGTTCTTC	CASSPDPRRGHEQFF
TRBV30	TRBJ2-2	.	.	TGTGCCTGGAGCGCGGTGGGGGAGCTGTTTTTT	CAWSAVGELFF
TRBV19	TRBJ2-3	TRBD2	.	TGTGCCAGTAGTCAGGGACTAGCGGATTCAGATACGCAGTATTTT	CASSQGLADSDTQYF
TRBV10-2	TRBJ1-1	.	.	TGCGCCAGTTACACACAGGCGAACACTGAAGCTTTCTTT	CASYTQANTEAFF
TRBV14	TRBJ2-2	.	.	TGTGCCAGCAGCCCCATGGAGCGGGCATACAACACCGGGGAGCTGTTTTTT	CASSPMERAYNTGELFF
TRBV2	TRBJ2-7	TRBD2	.	TGTGCCAGCAGTGGACTAGCGGGAGTCAACGAGCAGTACTTC	CASSGLAGVNEQYF
TRBV5-4	TRBJ2-5	.	.	TGTGCCAGCAGCTTGGACGGGGAGACCCAGTACTTC	CASSLDGETQYF
TRBV25-1	TRBJ2-1	TRBD2	.	TGTGCCAGCAGTGACCCCACTAGCGGAAGCTCCTACAATGAGCAGTTCTTC	CASSDPTSGSSYNEQFF
TRBV5-1	TRBJ2-7	.	.	TGCGCCAGCAGCCCCGGTACTTACGGGAGAGCCAACGAGCAGTACTTC	CASSPGTYGRANEQYF
TRBV29-1	TRBJ2-2	TRBD2	.	TGCAGCGTGACTACACCGAGGACTAGCGGGAGCAGTAACACCGGGGAGCTGTTTTTT	CSVTTPRTSGSSNTGELFF